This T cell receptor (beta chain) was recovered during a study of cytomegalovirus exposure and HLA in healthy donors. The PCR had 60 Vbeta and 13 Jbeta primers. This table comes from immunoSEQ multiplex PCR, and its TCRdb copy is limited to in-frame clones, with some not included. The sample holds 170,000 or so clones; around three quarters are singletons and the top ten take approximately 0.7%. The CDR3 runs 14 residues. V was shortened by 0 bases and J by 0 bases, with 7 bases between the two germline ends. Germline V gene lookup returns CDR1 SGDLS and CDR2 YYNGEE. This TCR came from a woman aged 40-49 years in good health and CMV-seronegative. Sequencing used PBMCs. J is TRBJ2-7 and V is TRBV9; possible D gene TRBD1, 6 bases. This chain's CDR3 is CASSVGDNSYEQYF. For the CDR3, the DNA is TGTGCCAGCAGCGTAGGGGACAACTCCTACGAGCAGTACTTC.